This paragraph reports one T cell receptor (beta chain). The antigen it binds to is not known. One base away there is no much larger clone; base qualities are not given. This specimen comes from a study of cytotoxic CD8 clonotypes in ibrutinib-treated CLL listed by TCRdb under 2021. Regarding the study in general: The cohort had about a dozen relapsed/refractory and more than 14 treatment-naive patients; 17 were IGHV unmutated. Cryopreserved peripheral blood mononuclear cells were obtained before treatment, at response, and at either sustained remission or disease progression. Longitudinal samples were obtainable from about 30% of the roughly 90 participants in the trial. Patients were still on ibrutinib when every remission and progressive disease sample was collected. Response samples were taken after a median of about a year on treatment, ranging from roughly 6 to 36 months. On average, each sample had approximately 280,000 productive templates and tens of thousands of productive rearrangements. Responses were partial in roughly 24 patients and complete in 2; after median approximately 67 months follow-up, some 15 stayed in remission and 12 progressed.

The goal of deep resolution MiSeq sequencing was a depth between 1 in 1 million and 1 in 200,000 T cells, and coverage averaged 10x per clonotype. The immunoSEQ hsTCRB Kit was used to generate TCR beta libraries. Concerning the study's data processing: ImmunoSEQ Data Assistant and ImmunoSEQ Analyzer were used for data analysis, and V, D and J genes were assigned according to IMGT definitions. Clonality, which ranges from 0 to 1, was calculated as one minus the normalized Shannon entropy of productive rearrangement frequencies. Public clonotype analysis was restricted to overrepresented clonotypes comprising at least 0.05% of each patient's repertoire. Some twelve repertoires from age-matched healthy donors, obtained from immuneACCESS, served as clonality controls. Here the immuneACCESS table is served through TCRdb, limited to in-frame sequences with V and J called. Missing clones are a known gap in these copies; in checked studies unresolved V genes cover under half, and the rest lacks a known reason. That table is the source of V, J and clone size, and D and trimming were worked out from the DNA. The table for this sample lists about 130,000 clones; approximately 80% of them were counted only once. The top ten constitute roughly 13% of the sample.

The sample's time point label is to be understood as: 12 months on ibrutinib. For TCR beta library preparation, roughly 2.2 micrograms of genomic DNA were isolated from cryopreserved PBMCs. Longitudinal blood samples from CLL patients receiving ibrutinib monotherapy were subjected to high-throughput TCR beta sequencing. The patients were enrolled in a single-center, open-label phase 2 trial of ibrutinib monotherapy. Study-level results and caveats: Sampling times were not matched between patients in sustained remission and patients whose disease was progressing, and lymph node repertoires were not examined. Public clonotypes were rare and either contracted or stayed stable during treatment, and the rise in clonality at ibrutinib response reflected the expansion of private clonotypes. At ibrutinib response clonality went up, during sustained remission it held steady, and at progression it dropped back toward baseline. Baseline clonality was found to be higher than that of age-matched healthy donors and was strongly correlated with circulating CD8+ T-cell counts.

Taken from cysteine to phenylalanine, the CDR3 has 15 residues. Only CDR3 DNA remains: 45 bases, in frame from the first base. For this chain, trimming is 3 bases at the V end and 5 bases at the J end, and the number of junction bases without a gene match is 8. The germline V gene (reference sequence) yields LNHDA for CDR1 and SQIVND for CDR2. The sequences come from PBMCs, collected after 12 months of ibrutinib treatment. Rearrangement joined TRBV19 to TRBJ2-3, with TRBD2 identical over 7 junction bases. The sequence was collected from a human donor with chronic lymphocytic leukemia. The nucleotide sequence reads TGTGCCAGTAGTATCCCAAGGACTAGTCAAGATACGCAGTATTTT. Its amino acids are CASSIPRTSQDTQYF.